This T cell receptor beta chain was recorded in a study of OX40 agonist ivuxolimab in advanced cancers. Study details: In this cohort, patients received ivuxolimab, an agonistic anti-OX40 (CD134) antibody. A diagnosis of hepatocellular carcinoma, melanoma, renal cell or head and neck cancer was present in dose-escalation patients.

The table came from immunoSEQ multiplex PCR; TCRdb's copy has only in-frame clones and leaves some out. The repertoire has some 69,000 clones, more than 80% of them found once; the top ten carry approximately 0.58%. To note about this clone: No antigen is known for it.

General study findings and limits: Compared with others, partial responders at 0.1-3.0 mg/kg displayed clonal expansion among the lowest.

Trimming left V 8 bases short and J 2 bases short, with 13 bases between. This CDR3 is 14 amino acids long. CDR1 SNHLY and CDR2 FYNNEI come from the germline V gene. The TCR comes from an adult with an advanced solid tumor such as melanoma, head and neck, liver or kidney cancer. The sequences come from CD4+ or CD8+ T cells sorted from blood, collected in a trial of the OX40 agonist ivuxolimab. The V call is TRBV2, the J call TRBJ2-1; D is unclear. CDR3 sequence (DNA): TGTGCCAGCGGATCCAGCGACACCTACAATGAGCAGTTCTTC. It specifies CASGSSDTYNEQFF.